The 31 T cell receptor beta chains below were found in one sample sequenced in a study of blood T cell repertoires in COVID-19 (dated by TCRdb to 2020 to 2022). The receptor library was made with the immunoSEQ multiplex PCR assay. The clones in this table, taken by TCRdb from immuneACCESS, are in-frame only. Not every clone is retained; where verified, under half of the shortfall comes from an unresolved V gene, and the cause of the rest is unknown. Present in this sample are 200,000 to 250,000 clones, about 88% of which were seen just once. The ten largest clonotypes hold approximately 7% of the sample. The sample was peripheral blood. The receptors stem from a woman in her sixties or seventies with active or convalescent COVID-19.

Here the CDR3 reads CATRARSLNTEAFF. The CDR3, as DNA: TGTGCCACCAGAGCCCGGAGCCTTAACACTGAAGCTTTCTTT. V and J are TRBV19 and TRBJ1-1; D not certain. This CDR3 has 14 residues. The V gene lost 10 bases and the J gene lost 2 bases, with 17 bases spanning the gap. Germline V CDR1 and CDR2: LNHDA, SQIVND (reference sequence).

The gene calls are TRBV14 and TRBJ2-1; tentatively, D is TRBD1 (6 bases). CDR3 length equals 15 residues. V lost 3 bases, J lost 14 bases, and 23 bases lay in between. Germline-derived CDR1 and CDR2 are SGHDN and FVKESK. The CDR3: CASSHLTGGTVSKFF. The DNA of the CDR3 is TGTGCCAGCAGCCATCTCACTGGGGGCACAGTTAGTAAGTTCTTC. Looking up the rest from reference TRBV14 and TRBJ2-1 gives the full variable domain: EAGVTQFPSHSVIEKGQTVTLRCDPISGHDNLYWYRRVMGKEIKFLLHFVKESKQDESGMPNNRFLAERTGGTYSTLKVQPAELEDSGVYFCASSHLTGGTVSKFFGPGTRLTVL.

Here the CDR3 DNA reads TGTGCCAGCAGCCCCCCAGGGGGGAGAGTTGAGACCCAGTACTTC. Amino acid sequence: CASSPPGGRVETQYF. V usage is TRBV7-2 and J usage is TRBJ2-5; D is possibly TRBD1 (7 bases). Germline CDR1 is SGHTA and CDR2 is FQGNSA. The CDR3 is 15 residues long. Trimming left V 5 bases short and J 5 bases short, with 18 bases between.

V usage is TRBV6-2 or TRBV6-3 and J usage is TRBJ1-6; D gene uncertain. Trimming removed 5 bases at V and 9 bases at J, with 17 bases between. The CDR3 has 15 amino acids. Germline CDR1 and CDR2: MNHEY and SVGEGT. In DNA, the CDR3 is TGTGCCAGCAGTGACCCCCGAGGCATAGGTTCACCCCTCCACTTT. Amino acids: CASSDPRGIGSPLHF.

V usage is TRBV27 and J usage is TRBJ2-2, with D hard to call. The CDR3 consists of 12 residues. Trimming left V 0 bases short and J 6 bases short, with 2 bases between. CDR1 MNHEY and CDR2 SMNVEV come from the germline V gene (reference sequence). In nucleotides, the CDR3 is TGTGCCAGCAGTTTATCCGCCGGGGAGCTGTTTTTT. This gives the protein CASSLSAGELFF.

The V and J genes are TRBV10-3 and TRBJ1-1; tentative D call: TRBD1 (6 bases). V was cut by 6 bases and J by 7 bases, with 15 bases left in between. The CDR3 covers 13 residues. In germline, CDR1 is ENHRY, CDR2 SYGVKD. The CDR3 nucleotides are TGTGCCATCAGCTCAGGGGCCATGGATGAAGCTTTCTTT. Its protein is CAISSGAMDEAFF.

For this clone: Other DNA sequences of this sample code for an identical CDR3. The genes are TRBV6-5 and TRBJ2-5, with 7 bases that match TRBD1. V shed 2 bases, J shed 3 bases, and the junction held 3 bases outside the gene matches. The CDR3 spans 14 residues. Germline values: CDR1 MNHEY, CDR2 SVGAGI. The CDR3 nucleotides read TGTGCCAGCAGTTACGGCGACAGGGAAGAGACCCAGTACTTC. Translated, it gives CASSYGDREETQYF.

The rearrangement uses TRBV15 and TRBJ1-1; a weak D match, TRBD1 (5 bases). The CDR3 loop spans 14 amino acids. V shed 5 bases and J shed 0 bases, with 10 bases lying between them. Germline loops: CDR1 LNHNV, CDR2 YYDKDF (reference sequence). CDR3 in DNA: TGTGCCACCAGCGGGGGAGGAGTGAACACTGAAGCTTTCTTT. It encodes CATSGGGVNTEAFF.

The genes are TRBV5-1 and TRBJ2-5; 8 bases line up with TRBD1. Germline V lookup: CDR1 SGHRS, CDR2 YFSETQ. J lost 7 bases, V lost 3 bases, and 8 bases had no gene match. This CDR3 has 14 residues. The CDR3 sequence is CASSYLDREGTQYF. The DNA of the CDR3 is TGCGCCAGCAGCTACTTGGACAGGGAAGGGACCCAGTACTTC.

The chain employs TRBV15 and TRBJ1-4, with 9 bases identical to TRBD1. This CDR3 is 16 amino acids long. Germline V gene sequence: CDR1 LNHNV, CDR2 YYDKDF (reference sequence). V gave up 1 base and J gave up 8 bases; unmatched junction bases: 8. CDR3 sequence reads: CATSRARGTGNEKLFF. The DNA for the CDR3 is TGTGCCACCAGCAGAGCAAGGGGGACAGGGAACGAAAAACTGTTTTTT.

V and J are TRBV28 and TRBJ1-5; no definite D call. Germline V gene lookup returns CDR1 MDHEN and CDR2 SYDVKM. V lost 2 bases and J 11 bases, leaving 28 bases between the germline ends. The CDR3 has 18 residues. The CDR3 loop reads CASSLRSAVGPRAQAQHF. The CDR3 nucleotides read TGTGCCAGCAGTTTAAGGTCGGCCGTTGGACCGAGGGCCCAGGCCCAGCATTTT.

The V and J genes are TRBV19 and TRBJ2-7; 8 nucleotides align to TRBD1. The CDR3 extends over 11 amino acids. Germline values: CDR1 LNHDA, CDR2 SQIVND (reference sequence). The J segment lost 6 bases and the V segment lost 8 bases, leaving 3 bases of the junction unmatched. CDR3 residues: CASGQGPEQYF. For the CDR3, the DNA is TGTGCCAGTGGACAGGGCCCCGAGCAGTACTTC.

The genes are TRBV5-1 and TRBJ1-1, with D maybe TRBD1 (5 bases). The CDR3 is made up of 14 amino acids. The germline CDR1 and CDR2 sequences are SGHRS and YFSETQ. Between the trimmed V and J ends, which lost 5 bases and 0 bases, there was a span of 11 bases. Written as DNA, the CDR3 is TGCGCCAGCAGACCGACGGGGGTGAACACTGAAGCTTTCTTT. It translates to CASRPTGVNTEAFF.

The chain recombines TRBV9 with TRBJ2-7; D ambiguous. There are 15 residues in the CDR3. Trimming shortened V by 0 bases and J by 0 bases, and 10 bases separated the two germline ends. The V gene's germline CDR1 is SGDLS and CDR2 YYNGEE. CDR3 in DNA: TGTGCCAGCAGCGTAGGGCAGGCCCTCTCCTACGAGCAGTACTTC. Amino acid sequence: CASSVGQALSYEQYF.

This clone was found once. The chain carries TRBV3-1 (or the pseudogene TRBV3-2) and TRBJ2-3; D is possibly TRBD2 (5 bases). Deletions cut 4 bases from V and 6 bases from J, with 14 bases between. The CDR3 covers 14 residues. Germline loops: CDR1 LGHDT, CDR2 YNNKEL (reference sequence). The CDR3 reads CASSPRTGVDTQYF. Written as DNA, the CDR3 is TGTGCCAGCAGCCCCCGGACTGGGGTCGATACGCAGTATTTT.

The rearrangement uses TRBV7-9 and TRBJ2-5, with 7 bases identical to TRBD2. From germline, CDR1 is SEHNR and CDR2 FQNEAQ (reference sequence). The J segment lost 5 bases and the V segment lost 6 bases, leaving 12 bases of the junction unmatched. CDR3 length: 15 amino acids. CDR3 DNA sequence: TGTGCCAGCAGTCCCGGACCGGGGGAGGGGGAGACCCAGTACTTC. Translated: CASSPGPGEGETQYF.

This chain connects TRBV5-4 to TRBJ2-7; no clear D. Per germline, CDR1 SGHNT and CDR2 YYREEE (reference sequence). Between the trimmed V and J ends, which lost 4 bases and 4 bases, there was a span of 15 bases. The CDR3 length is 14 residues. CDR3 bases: TGTGCCAGCAGCCCCCAGAATTACCCATACGAGCAGTACTTC. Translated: CASSPQNYPYEQYF.

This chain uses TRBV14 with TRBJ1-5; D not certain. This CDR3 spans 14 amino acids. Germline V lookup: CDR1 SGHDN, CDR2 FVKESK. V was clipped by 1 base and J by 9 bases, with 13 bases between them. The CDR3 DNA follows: TGTGCCAGCAGCCAAGGGGCTGGTAACCGGCCCCAGCATTTT. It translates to CASSQGAGNRPQHF.

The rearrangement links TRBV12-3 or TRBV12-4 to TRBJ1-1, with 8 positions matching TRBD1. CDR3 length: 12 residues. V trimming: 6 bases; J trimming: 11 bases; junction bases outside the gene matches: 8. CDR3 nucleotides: TGTGCCAGCAGGGCAGGGGGCCTGGGGGCTTTCTTT. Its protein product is CASRAGGLGAFF.

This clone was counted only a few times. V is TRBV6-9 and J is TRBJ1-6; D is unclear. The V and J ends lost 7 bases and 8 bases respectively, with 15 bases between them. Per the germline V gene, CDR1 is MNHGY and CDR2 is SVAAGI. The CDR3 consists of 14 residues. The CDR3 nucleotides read TGTGCCAGCATAACCGGGTTCGGTGATTCACCCCTCCACTTT. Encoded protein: CASITGFGDSPLHF.

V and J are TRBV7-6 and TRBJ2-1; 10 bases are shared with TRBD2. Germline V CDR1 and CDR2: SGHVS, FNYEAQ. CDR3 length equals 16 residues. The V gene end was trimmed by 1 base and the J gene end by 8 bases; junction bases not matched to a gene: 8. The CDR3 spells CASSLEQRGGLDEQFF. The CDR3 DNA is TGTGCCAGCAGCTTAGAGCAGCGGGGGGGCTTAGATGAGCAGTTCTTC. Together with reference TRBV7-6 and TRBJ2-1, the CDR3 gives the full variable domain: GAGVSQSPRYKVTKRGQDVALRCDPISGHVSLYWYRQALGQGPEFLTYFNYEAQQDKSGLPNDRFSAERPEGSISTLTIQRTEQRDSAMYRCASSLEQRGGLDEQFFGPGTRLTVL.

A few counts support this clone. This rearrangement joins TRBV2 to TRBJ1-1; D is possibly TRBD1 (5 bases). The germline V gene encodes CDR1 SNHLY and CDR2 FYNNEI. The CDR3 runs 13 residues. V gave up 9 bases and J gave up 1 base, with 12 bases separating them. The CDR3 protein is CARGFQGNTEAFF. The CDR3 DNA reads TGTGCCAGGGGGTTCCAGGGGAACACTGAAGCTTTCTTT.

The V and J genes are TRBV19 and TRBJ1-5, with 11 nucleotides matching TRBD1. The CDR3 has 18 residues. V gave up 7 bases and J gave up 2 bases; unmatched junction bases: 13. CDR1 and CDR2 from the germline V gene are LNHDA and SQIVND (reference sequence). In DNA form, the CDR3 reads TGTGCCAGTACTCGGGACAGGGGGTTTTCGTACGGCAATCAGCCCCAGCATTTT. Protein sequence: CASTRDRGFSYGNQPQHF.

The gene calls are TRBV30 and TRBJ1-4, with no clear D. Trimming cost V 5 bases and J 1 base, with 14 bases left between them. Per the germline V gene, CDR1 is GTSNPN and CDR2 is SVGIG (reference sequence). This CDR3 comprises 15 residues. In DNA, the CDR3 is TGTGCCTGGCGTTTTTTTCGGGGAACTAATGAAAAACTGTTTTTT. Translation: CAWRFFRGTNEKLFF.

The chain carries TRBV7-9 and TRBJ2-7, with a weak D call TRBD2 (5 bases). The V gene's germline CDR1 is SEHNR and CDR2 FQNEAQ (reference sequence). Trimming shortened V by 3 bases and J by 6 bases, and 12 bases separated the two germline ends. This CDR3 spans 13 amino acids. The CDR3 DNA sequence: TGTGCCAGCAGCTTGAGAGAGGGCGGCGAGCAGTACTTC. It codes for CASSLREGGEQYF.

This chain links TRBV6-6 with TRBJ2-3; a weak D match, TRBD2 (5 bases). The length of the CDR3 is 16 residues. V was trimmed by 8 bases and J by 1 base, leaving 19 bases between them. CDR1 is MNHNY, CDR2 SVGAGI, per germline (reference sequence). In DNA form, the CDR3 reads TGTGCCAGCGAGAGGGTTGGGCTCATTGGCACAGATACGCAGTATTTT. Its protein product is CASERVGLIGTDTQYF.

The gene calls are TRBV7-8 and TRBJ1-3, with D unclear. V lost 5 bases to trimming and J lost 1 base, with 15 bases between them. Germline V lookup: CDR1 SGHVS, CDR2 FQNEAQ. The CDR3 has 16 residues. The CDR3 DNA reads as TGTGCCAGCAGCATAATTGGGCAAGTTTCTGGAAACACCATATATTTT. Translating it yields CASSIIGQVSGNTIYF. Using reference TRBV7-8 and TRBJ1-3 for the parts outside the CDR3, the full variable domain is GAGVSQSPRYKVAKRGQDVALRCDPISGHVSLFWYQQALGQGPEFLTYFQNEAQLDKSGLPSDRFFAERPEGSVSTLKIQRTQQEDSAVYLCASSIIGQVSGNTIYFGEGSWLTVV.

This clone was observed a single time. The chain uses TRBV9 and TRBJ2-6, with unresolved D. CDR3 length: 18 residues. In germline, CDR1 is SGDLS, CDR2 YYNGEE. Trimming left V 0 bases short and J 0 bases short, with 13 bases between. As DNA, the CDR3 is TGTGCCAGCAGCGTAGATTTAGCACCTAGCTCTGGGGCCAACGTCCTGACTTTC. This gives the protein CASSVDLAPSSGANVLTF.

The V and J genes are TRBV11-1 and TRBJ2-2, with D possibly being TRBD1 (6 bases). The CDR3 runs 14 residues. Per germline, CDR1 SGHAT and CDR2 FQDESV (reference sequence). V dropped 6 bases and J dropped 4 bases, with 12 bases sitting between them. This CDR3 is CASRKTRGTGELFF. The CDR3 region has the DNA TGTGCCAGCAGAAAAACCAGGGGCACCGGGGAGCTGTTTTTT.

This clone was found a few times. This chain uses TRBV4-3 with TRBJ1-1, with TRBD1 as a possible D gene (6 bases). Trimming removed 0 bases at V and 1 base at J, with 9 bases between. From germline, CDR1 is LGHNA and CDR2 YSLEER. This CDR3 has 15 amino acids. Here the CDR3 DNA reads TGCGCCAGCAGCCAAGAGAGGGGGAGGAACACTGAAGCTTTCTTT. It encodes CASSQERGRNTEAFF.

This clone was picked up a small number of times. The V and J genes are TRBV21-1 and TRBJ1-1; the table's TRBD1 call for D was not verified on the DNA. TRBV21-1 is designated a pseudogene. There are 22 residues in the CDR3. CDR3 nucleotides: TGTGCCAGCAGCAAAGCCCTTAATTCGACAGGGCCCCATCTCTCCATGAACACTGAAGCTTTCTTT. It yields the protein CASSKALNSTGPHLSMNTEAFF.